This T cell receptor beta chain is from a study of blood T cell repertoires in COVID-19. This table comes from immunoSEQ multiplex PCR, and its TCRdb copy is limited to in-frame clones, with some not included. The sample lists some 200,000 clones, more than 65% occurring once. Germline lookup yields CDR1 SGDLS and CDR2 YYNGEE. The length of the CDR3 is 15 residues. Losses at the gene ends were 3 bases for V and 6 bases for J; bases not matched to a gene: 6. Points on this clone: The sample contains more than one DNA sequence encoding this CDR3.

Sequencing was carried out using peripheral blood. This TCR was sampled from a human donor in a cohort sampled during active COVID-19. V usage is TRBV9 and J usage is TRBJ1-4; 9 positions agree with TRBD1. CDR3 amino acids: CASSDGTGRHEKLFF. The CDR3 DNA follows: TGTGCCAGCAGCGACGGGACAGGGCGTCATGAAAAACTGTTTTTT.